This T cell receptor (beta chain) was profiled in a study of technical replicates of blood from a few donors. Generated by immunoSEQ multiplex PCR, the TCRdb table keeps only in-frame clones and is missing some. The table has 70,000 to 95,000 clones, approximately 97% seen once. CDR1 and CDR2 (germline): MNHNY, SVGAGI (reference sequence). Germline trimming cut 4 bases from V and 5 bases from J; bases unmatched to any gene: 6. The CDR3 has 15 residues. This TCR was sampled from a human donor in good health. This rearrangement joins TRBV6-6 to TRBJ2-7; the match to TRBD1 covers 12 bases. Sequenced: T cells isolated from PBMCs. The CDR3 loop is CASSWGQGARHEQYF. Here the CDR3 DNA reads TGTGCCAGCAGTTGGGGACAGGGGGCCCGACACGAGCAGTACTTC.